The next 28 T cell receptor beta chains were all read from a single sample in a study of blood T cell repertoires in COVID-19. Sequencing was performed with immunoSEQ multiplex PCR; in TCRdb, only in-frame clones are kept and a portion is missing. Seen here are about 44,000 clones, around 87% observed once, and the top ten hold approximately 23%. Sequencing input: peripheral blood. These receptors originate from a woman at least 80 years old in a cohort sampled during active or convalescent COVID-19.

A single count supports this clone. V is TRBV6-5 and J is TRBJ1-4, with D hard to call. V lost 8 bases, J lost 8 bases, and 15 bases lay in between. Per the germline V gene, CDR1 is MNHEY and CDR2 is SVGAGI. This CDR3 comprises 13 residues. The CDR3 DNA sequence: TGTGCCAGCTCTAGCCAGAGGGAAGAAAAACTGTTTTTT. It codes for CASSSQREEKLFF.

This clone was observed a single time. CDR3: CASSLGGGPGQGPGYTF. CDR3 nucleotide sequence: TGTGCCAGCAGCTTAGGGGGGGGCCCGGGACAGGGGCCTGGCTACACCTTC. The chain uses TRBV7-9 and TRBJ1-2, with 10 bases fitting TRBD1. Germline assignment: CDR1 SEHNR and CDR2 FQNEAQ (reference sequence). The CDR3 has 17 residues. The trim removed 1 base at V and 7 bases at J, leaving 12 bases unmatched.

The gene calls are TRBV19 and TRBJ1-1; 10 nucleotides agree with TRBD1. V shed 1 base, J shed 2 bases, and the junction held 7 bases outside the gene matches. This CDR3 region has 17 residues. The germline V gene has CDR1 LNHDA and CDR2 SQIVND (reference sequence). The CDR3 reads CASSIGWTGGDNTEAFF. CDR3 in DNA: TGTGCCAGTAGTATAGGGTGGACAGGGGGGGATAACACTGAAGCTTTCTTT.

V usage is TRBV5-4 and J usage is TRBJ2-2; 8 bases fit TRBD2. Germline V gives CDR1 SGHNT, CDR2 YYREEE (reference sequence). The CDR3 sequence is 16 residues long. V was pared by 5 bases and J by 5 bases, with 11 bases of the junction left unmatched. CDR3 amino acids: CASSDLPSGPTGELFF. The CDR3 nucleotides read TGTGCCAGCAGTGACCTTCCTAGCGGGCCGACCGGGGAGCTGTTTTTT.

The chain carries TRBV9 and TRBJ1-2; 7 bases align to TRBD1. Unmatched junction bases numbered 8, after V lost 4 bases and J lost 8 bases. CDR1 and CDR2 (germline): SGDLS, YYNGEE. This CDR3 has 13 residues. This CDR3 is CASSSTGVVGYTF. CDR3 nucleotide sequence: TGTGCCAGCAGCTCCACAGGGGTAGTAGGCTACACCTTC.

This clone showed up just once. The J gene is TRBJ1-5, the V gene TRBV30, with TRBD1 matching over 9 bases. CDR3 length equals 14 residues. Trimming took 3 bases from V and 3 from J; bases not matched to a gene: 3. CDR1 and CDR2 from the germline V gene are GTSNPN and SVGIG (reference sequence). CDR3 bases: TGTGCCTGGAGGGGACAGGGCTCCAATCAGCCCCAGCATTTT. This gives the protein CAWRGQGSNQPQHF.

V usage is TRBV6-2 or TRBV6-3 and J usage is TRBJ1-1; TRBD1 is a possible D gene (5 bases). Trimming took 5 bases from V and 7 from J, leaving 20 bases between them. CDR1 is MNHEY and CDR2 is SVGEGT in the germline V gene. This CDR3 is 15 amino acids long. CDR3 loop: CASSAPGGGNFEAFF. Here the CDR3 DNA reads TGTGCCAGCAGTGCCCCCGGGGGGGGGAACTTTGAAGCTTTCTTT.

The V and J genes are TRBV30 and TRBJ2-5; 12 bases are a match to TRBD2. V was clipped by 1 base and J by 5 bases; unmatched bases: 8. CDR1 and CDR2 from the germline V gene are GTSNPN and SVGIG (reference sequence). The CDR3 has 16 residues. Here the CDR3 DNA reads TGTGCCTGGAGTGAGGGACTAGCGGGCCCCGGGGAGACCCAGTACTTC. Protein: CAWSEGLAGPGETQYF.

V and J are TRBV7-8 and TRBJ2-1; 10 bases are shared with TRBD2. CDR1 is SGHVS, CDR2 FQNEAQ, per germline. This CDR3 is built from 15 residues. J gave up 8 bases and V 5 bases, and 9 bases lay outside the gene matches. CDR3 DNA: TGTGCCAGCAGCCCACCGGGACTAGCGATGGATGAGCAGTTCTTC. Translated: CASSPPGLAMDEQFF.

The chain employs TRBV6-6 and TRBJ1-6, with D perhaps matching TRBD1 (6 bases). The CDR3 extends over 14 amino acids. Germline assignment: CDR1 MNHNY and CDR2 SVGAGI (reference sequence). Between the trimmed V and J ends, which lost 7 bases and 8 bases, there was a span of 15 bases. CDR3 sequence: CASNTGTLDSPLHF. Written as DNA, the CDR3 is TGTGCCAGCAATACAGGGACGTTGGATTCACCCCTCCACTTT.

CDR3 nucleotide sequence: TGTGCCAGCAGCGGACCGGGACAGAACTACGAGCAGTACTTC. The encoded protein is CASSGPGQNYEQYF. The chain has TRBV7-9 and TRBJ2-7; TRBD1 matches at 7 bases. CDR1 is SEHNR and CDR2 is FQNEAQ in the germline V gene (reference sequence). V lost 5 bases, J lost 3 bases, and 7 bases stayed unmatched. There are 14 residues in the CDR3.

V and J are TRBV12-3 or TRBV12-4 and TRBJ1-1; D gene uncertain. Between the trimmed V and J ends, which lost 2 bases and 3 bases, there was a span of 4 bases. This CDR3 contains 12 residues. The CDR3, as DNA: TGTGCCAGCAGTTTACCCTACACTGAAGCTTTCTTT. This encodes CASSLPYTEAFF.

The rearrangement joins TRBV6-6 to TRBJ2-7; 10 nucleotides line up with TRBD2. The CDR3 is 17 amino acids. J gave up 2 bases and V 5 bases, and 12 bases lay outside the gene matches. In germline, CDR1 is MNHNY, CDR2 SVGAGI (reference sequence). The CDR3 region is CASSLARPSGGPYEQYF. CDR3 sequence (DNA): TGTGCCAGCAGTCTCGCCCGTCCTAGCGGGGGCCCCTACGAGCAGTACTTC.

This clone was seen a single time. The chain has TRBV5-6 and TRBJ2-6; TRBD1 is a possible D gene (5 bases). The CDR3 has 15 amino acids. Germline V gene lookup returns CDR1 SGHDT and CDR2 YYEEEE. V lost 4 bases and J lost 0, with 8 bases in between. CDR3 DNA sequence: TGTGCCAGCAGCCAGGGCAGCTCTGGGGCCAACGTCCTGACTTTC. Its translation: CASSQGSSGANVLTF. The full variable domain, with the rest looked up from reference TRBV5-6 and TRBJ2-6, is DAGVTQSPTHLIKTRGQQVTLRCSPKSGHDTVSWYQQALGQGPQFIFQYYEEEERQRGNFPDRFSGHQFPNYSSELNVNALLLGDSALYLCASSQGSSGANVLTFGAGSRLTVL.

The CDR3 spells CATSRFRAANYGYTF. The CDR3 DNA follows: TGTGCCACCAGCCGCTTCAGGGCAGCTAACTATGGCTACACCTTC. This sequence joins TRBV24-1 and TRBJ1-2, with a weak D call TRBD1 (5 bases). The CDR3 is 15 amino acids. Trimming took off 7 bases at V and 0 bases at J, with 14 bases between the two ends. Germline V gene lookup returns CDR1 KGHDR and CDR2 SFDVKD.

This clone was seen only a few times. The rearrangement links TRBV2 to TRBJ2-1, with TRBD2 matching 10 bases. Germline lookup yields CDR1 SNHLY and CDR2 FYNNEI. The CDR3 loop spans 16 amino acids. The V gene end was trimmed by 6 bases and the J gene end by 4 bases; junction bases not matched to a gene: 9. The CDR3 protein is CASRTDGLAEYNEQFF. The CDR3 bases are TGTGCCAGCAGAACGGATGGACTAGCGGAGTACAATGAGCAGTTCTTC.

This clone has more than one count but fewer than ten. V gene TRBV20-1 combines with J gene TRBJ2-3; TRBD2 aligns across 9 bases. The CDR3 covers 14 residues. Trimming cost V 3 bases and J 4 bases; bases outside gene matches: 5. From germline, CDR1 is DFQATT and CDR2 SNEGSKA (reference sequence). The CDR3 is CSASFASGADTQYF. DNA of the CDR3: TGCAGTGCTAGTTTCGCTAGCGGGGCAGATACGCAGTATTTT.

The sample holds a few counts of this clone. The chain joins TRBV3-1 (or the pseudogene TRBV3-2) to TRBJ1-6; the match to TRBD1 covers 7 bases. Per the germline V gene, CDR1 is LGHDT and CDR2 is YNNKEL (reference sequence). Losses at the gene ends were 2 bases for V and 9 bases for J; bases not matched to a gene: 13. This CDR3 has 17 amino acids. This chain's CDR3 is CASSQRQTGTESSPLHF. The CDR3 nucleotides read TGTGCCAGCAGCCAACGCCAAACCGGGACAGAATCTTCACCCCTCCACTTT.

V and J are TRBV27 and TRBJ2-5; D unclear. The V gene's germline CDR1 is MNHEY and CDR2 SMNVEV (reference sequence). V lost 7 bases to trimming and J lost 5 bases, with 8 bases between them. CDR3 length: 11 residues. Written as DNA, the CDR3 is TGTGCCAGCACTCCCCAGGAGACCCAGTACTTC. This sequence encodes CASTPQETQYF.

V and J are TRBV4-2 and TRBJ1-1, with 7 nucleotides matching TRBD1. This CDR3 comprises 15 residues. Germline V lookup: CDR1 LGHNA, CDR2 YNFKEQ. Trimming took 3 bases from V and 1 from J; bases not matched to a gene: 5. The CDR3 region has the DNA TGTGCCAGCAGCCAGGACAGGACACAGAACACTGAAGCTTTCTTT. This gives the protein CASSQDRTQNTEAFF.

Regarding this clone: The junction does not match germline at one end; this may be a read error. J is TRBJ1-4 and V is TRBV11-2; 8 bases match TRBD1. Looked up from germline, CDR1 is SGHAT and CDR2 is FQNNGV. This CDR3 has 15 residues. The CDR3: CASSLRDRSNERLFF. CDR3 nucleotide sequence: TGTGCCAGCAGCCTCCGGGACAGGAGTAATGAAAGACTGTTTTTT.

This chain connects TRBV2 to TRBJ2-3; 9 nucleotides match TRBD1. The germline gives CDR1 SNHLY, CDR2 FYNNEI. J lost 4 bases, V lost 1 base, and 6 bases had no gene match. CDR3 size: 16 residues. The CDR3 DNA follows: TGTGCCAGCAGTGAAGGGGGACAGGGTTTTGCAGATACGCAGTATTTT. This sequence encodes CASSEGGQGFADTQYF.

This chain joins TRBV4-1 and TRBJ2-6, with a possible D match to TRBD2 (6 bases). Germline CDR1 reads MGHRA; CDR2 reads YSYEKL. The CDR3 runs 17 residues. V lost 0 bases and J 2 bases, leaving 11 bases between the germline ends. The CDR3 region has the DNA TGCGCCAGCAGCCAAGATGGCTCGGGGGCTGGGGCCAACGTCCTGACTTTC. It encodes CASSQDGSGAGANVLTF.

The rearrangement joins TRBV11-3 to TRBJ2-6, with no clear D. Trimming shortened V by 5 bases and J by 3 bases, and 8 bases separated the two germline ends. The CDR3 has 14 residues. The germline gives CDR1 SGHNT, CDR2 YENEEA. As DNA, the CDR3 is TGTGCCAGCAGCCCACGAGGTGGGGCCAACGTCCTGACTTTC. This codes for CASSPRGGANVLTF.

There are a few counts of this clone. The V call is TRBV6-5, the J call TRBJ1-5; TRBD1 aligns across 8 bases. V dropped 6 bases and J dropped 0; count of bases not matched to a gene: 4. Germline CDR1 MNHEY, CDR2 SVGAGI. CDR3 length equals 15 residues. CDR3 nucleotides: TGTGCCAGCAGAATGACAGGGGTTAGCAATCAGCCCCAGCATTTT. It translates to CASRMTGVSNQPQHF.

The genes are TRBV19 and TRBJ2-4, with 8 positions matching TRBD1. After removal of 1 base from V and 1 base from J, the junction contained 6 bases not matched to a gene. CDR3 length: 17 amino acids. Germline assignment: CDR1 LNHDA and CDR2 SQIVND (reference sequence). CDR3 sequence reads: CASSIAGQGYAKNIQYF. The DNA of the CDR3 is TGTGCCAGTAGTATAGCCGGACAGGGATACGCCAAAAACATTCAGTACTTC. The whole variable domain, filled in from reference TRBV19 and TRBJ2-4, reads DGGITQSPKYLFRKEGQNVTLSCEQNLNHDAMYWYRQDPGQGLRLIYYSQIVNDFQKGDIAEGYSVSREKKESFPLTVTSAQKNPTAFYLCASSIAGQGYAKNIQYFGAGTRLSVL.

The chain links TRBV6-6 to TRBJ1-5, with D possibly TRBD1 on 5 matching bases. V was pared by 7 bases and J by 6 bases, with 13 bases between. The CDR3 spans 13 residues. The germline V gene has CDR1 MNHNY and CDR2 SVGAGI (reference sequence). The CDR3 DNA follows: TGTGCCAGCACGCCCCAGGGCAGTCAGCCCCAGCATTTT. Translating it yields CASTPQGSQPQHF.

V gene TRBV12-3 or TRBV12-4 combines with J gene TRBJ1-2; TRBD1 matches 7 bases. Trimming took 8 bases from V and 5 from J; bases not matched to a gene: 8. The CDR3 runs 13 residues. The CDR3 protein is CASVEQGKYGYTF. The DNA for the CDR3 is TGTGCCAGCGTCGAACAGGGGAAGTATGGCTACACCTTC.